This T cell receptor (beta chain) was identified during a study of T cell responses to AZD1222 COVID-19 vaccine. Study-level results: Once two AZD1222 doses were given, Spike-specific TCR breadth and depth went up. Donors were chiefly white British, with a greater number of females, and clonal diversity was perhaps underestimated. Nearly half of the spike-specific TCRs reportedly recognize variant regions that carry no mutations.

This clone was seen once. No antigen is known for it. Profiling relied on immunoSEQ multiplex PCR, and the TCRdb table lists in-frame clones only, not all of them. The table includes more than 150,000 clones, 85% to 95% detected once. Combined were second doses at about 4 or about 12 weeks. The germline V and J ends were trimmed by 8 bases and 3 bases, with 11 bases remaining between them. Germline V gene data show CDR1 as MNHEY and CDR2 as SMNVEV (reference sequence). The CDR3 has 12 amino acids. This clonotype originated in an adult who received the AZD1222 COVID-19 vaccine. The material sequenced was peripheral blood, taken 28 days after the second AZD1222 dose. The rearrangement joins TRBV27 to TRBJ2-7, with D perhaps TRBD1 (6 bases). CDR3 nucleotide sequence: TGTGCCAGCCGGGACATAGACTACGAGCAGTACTTC. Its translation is CASRDIDYEQYF.